This is a list of T cell receptor beta chains from one sample in a study of radiation and T cells in renal cell carcinoma. Only in-frame clones appear in the TCRdb table, and some are missing; sequencing was by immunoSEQ multiplex PCR. Counted here are tens of thousands of clones, 80% occurring once; the ten biggest clones make up about 28%. Sequencing was performed on blood, taken from a patient whose treatment included radiotherapy and nephrectomy. These receptors were collected from a woman between 65 and 79 years old with renal cell carcinoma. Both conserved end residues are part of each CDR3. The D gene is left open where the match is weak. Some rows have no size entry. The others give once, few or many, or a class for an expanded clone.

J,V,D,size,DNA,CDR3
TRBJ2-7,TRBV5-3,.,.,TGTGCCAGAAGCTTGGATACGCAGAACCTCCCCTACGAGCAGTACTTC,CARSLDTQNLPYEQYF
TRBJ1-3,TRBV7-2,.,.,TGTGCCAGTGGCGACCGCGGCGGGTTTAGGAACACCATATATTTT,CASGDRGGFRNTIYF
TRBJ2-1,TRBV27,TRBD2,.,TGTGCCAGCAGTCGGACTAGCGGGTATGAGCAGTTCTTC,CASSRTSGYEQFF
TRBJ1-1,TRBV10-3,TRBD1,.,TGTGCCATCATGTCCGGACAGGGGGATACTGAAGCTTTCTTT,CAIMSGQGDTEAFF
TRBJ2-2,TRBV4-3,.,.,TGCGCCAGCAGTTTCACCGGGGAGCTGTTTTTT,CASSFTGELFF
TRBJ1-4,TRBV7-2,.,.,TGTGCCAGCAGCCCCGGGGGAGGGGGTGAAAAACTGTTTTTT,CASSPGGGGEKLFF
TRBJ2-3,TRBV10-2,.,once,TGCGCCAGCAGGCCCCGCGAAGGCCCGGAGACAGATACGCAGTATTTT,CASRPREGPETDTQYF
TRBJ2-7,TRBV9,.,.,TGTGCCAGCAGCGTAGAACTAGCTGGCTACGAGCAGTACTTC,CASSVELAGYEQYF
TRBJ1-2,TRBV18,.,.,TGTGCCAGCTCACCAACCGGAGAGGGCGGCCTCTATGGCTACACCTTC,CASSPTGEGGLYGYTF
TRBJ2-5,TRBV19,.,.,TGTGCCAGTAGTCTACGGAGGGATCAAGAGACCCAGTACTTC,CASSLRRDQETQYF
TRBJ1-2,TRBV5-1,TRBD1,.,TGCGCCAGCACCCCGGGACAGTCTGACTATGGCTACACCTTC,CASTPGQSDYGYTF
TRBJ1-1,TRBV14,.,many,TGTGCCAGCAGCCAAGCAGGGGCCTTGAACACTGAAGCTTTCTTT,CASSQAGALNTEAFF
TRBJ1-3,TRBV4-2,.,.,TGTGCCAGCAGCCAAGAACAGGTTTACTCTGGAAACACCATATATTTT,CASSQEQVYSGNTIYF
TRBJ2-2,TRBV11-1,TRBD2,.,TGTGCCAGCAGCTTGAGGAGCGGGGCGACTGGGGAGCTGTTTTTT,CASSLRSGATGELFF
TRBJ2-7,TRBV11-2,TRBD2,.,TGTGCCAGCAGCTCCCCCGGGGGGGCACGCTACGAGCAGTACTTC,CASSSPGGARYEQYF
TRBJ2-1,TRBV19,TRBD1,.,TGTGCCAGTAGTGTAGGGGACAGGGCGATAGATGAGCAGTTCTTC,CASSVGDRAIDEQFF
TRBJ2-7,TRBV6-5,TRBD1,.,TGTGCCAGCAGCCGACAGGGATCCTACGAGCAGTACTTC,CASSRQGSYEQYF
TRBJ2-5,TRBV9,.,.,.,CASSTSGAGETQYF
TRBJ2-7,TRBV5-1,.,once,TGCGCCAGCAGCTTGTCTCAGGCTAGGGGGAGCGAGCAGTACTTC,CASSLSQARGSEQYF
TRBJ1-2,TRBV6-5,TRBD1,.,TGTGCCAGCAGCTCCCGGGACAGGTTTAACTATGGCTACACCTTC,CASSSRDRFNYGYTF
TRBJ2-7,TRBV11-2,.,.,TGTGCCAGCAGCCCAGGGCTCCTTGCCCACGAGCAGTACTTC,CASSPGLLAHEQYF
TRBJ2-2,TRBV2,TRBD1,.,TGTGCCAGCAGTGACGCATGGGCAGGGGGCGCCGGCGGGGAGCTGTTTTTT,CASSDAWAGGAGGELFF
TRBJ2-7,TRBV4-2,TRBD2,.,TGTGCCAGCAGCCAAGTCCCGGATAGCGGGAGCTCCTACGAGCAGTACTTC,CASSQVPDSGSSYEQYF
TRBJ2-2,TRBV5-1,TRBD1,.,TGCGCCAGCAGCTTAACAGGGGGGAACACCGGGGAGCTGTTTTTT,CASSLTGGNTGELFF
TRBJ1-5,TRBV6-1,.,.,TGTGCCAGCAGTGAAAGCGGGACGGCCCAACAGCCCCAGCATTTT,CASSESGTAQQPQHF
TRBJ1-1,TRBV30,TRBD1,.,TGTGCCTGGAGTGTACCGGGACAGGGGTTTACTGAAGCTTTCTTT,CAWSVPGQGFTEAFF
TRBJ1-5,TRBV5-4,TRBD1,once,TGTGCCAGCAGCTCGAAGGGACAGCCTAAAATTACTCAGCCCCAGCATTTT,CASSSKGQPKITQPQHF
TRBJ2-1,TRBV7-9,TRBD1,.,TGTGCCAGCAGCCCGGGACAGGGATTCAATGAGCAGTTCTTC,CASSPGQGFNEQFF
TRBJ1-5,TRBV27,.,once,TGTGCCAGCAGTTTATCGGGGGTAGGCAATCAGCCCCAGCATTTT,CASSLSGVGNQPQHF
TRBJ2-7,TRBV9,.,.,TGTGCCAGCAGTGGAGCCCGGGGGAATGAGCAGTACTTC,CASSGARGNEQYF
TRBJ2-6,TRBV5-4,.,.,TGTGCCAGCAGCTTCGGCGGCAATGGACCCGGGGCCAACGTCCTGACTTTC,CASSFGGNGPGANVLTF
TRBJ2-1,TRBV9,.,.,TGTGCCAGCAGCGTAGAAGGCTCCTACAATGAGCAGTTCTTC,CASSVEGSYNEQFF
TRBJ1-1,TRBV5-1,TRBD1,.,TGCGCCAGCAGCTTGGCCTCCGGGACAGGGAATTTCGTGACTGAAGCTTTCTTT,CASSLASGTGNFVTEAFF
TRBJ2-7,TRBV7-2,.,.,TGTGCCAGCAGCTTTAACGTGTACGAGCAGTACTTC,CASSFNVYEQYF
TRBJ2-5,TRBV2,TRBD1,.,TGTGCCAGCAGTGTACAGGGGGTCCAAGAGACCCAGTACTTC,CASSVQGVQETQYF
TRBJ2-7,TRBV6-5,TRBD1,.,TGTGCCAGCAGAAGGACAGGGGTCAACGAGCAGTACTTC,CASRRTGVNEQYF
TRBJ1-2,TRBV6-5,.,.,TGTGCCAGCAGTGCGCAGGGTTTACGAGGCTACACCTTC,CASSAQGLRGYTF
TRBJ1-2,TRBV5-1,.,.,TGCGCCAGCAGTCGGACAGCTGATGGCTACACCTTC,CASSRTADGYTF
TRBJ2-3,TRBV5-4,.,.,TGTGCCAGCAGCTTCAGGACTAGCACAGATACGCAGTATTTT,CASSFRTSTDTQYF
TRBJ1-5,TRBV6-5,.,.,TGTGCCAGCAGCCTACGGGGGGACAATCAGCCCCAGCATTTT,CASSLRGDNQPQHF
TRBJ1-4,TRBV4-1,.,.,TGCGCCAGCAGCCAAGTCAGGGGAGAAAAACTGTTTTTT,CASSQVRGEKLFF
TRBJ1-5,TRBV5-4,.,.,TGTGCCAGCAGCTTGGATCGGGCGGAACAGCCCCAGCATTTT,CASSLDRAEQPQHF
TRBJ1-3,TRBV5-1,TRBD1,.,TGCGCCAGCAGCTTGGACGTCAGGGGGCAATTATTGGGAAACACCATATATTTT,CASSLDVRGQLLGNTIYF
TRBJ2-1,TRBV5-1,TRBD2,.,TGCGCCAGCAGCTTGGCCGGGGGGGCGATCAATGAGCAGTTCTTC,CASSLAGGAINEQFF
TRBJ1-1,TRBV10-3,.,.,TGTGCCATCAGTGACGACAGATCGAACACTGAAGCTTTCTTT,CAISDDRSNTEAFF
TRBJ2-1,TRBV5-1,.,.,TGCGCCAGCAGCTCCCGGGCACCGAATGAGCAGTTCTTC,CASSSRAPNEQFF
TRBJ1-5,TRBV4-1,.,.,TGCGCCAGCAGCCCCAGAGGGCCGTGGCAGGGAAATGAGCCCCAGCATTTT,CASSPRGPWQGNEPQHF
TRBJ1-2,TRBV19,.,.,TGTGCCAGTAGTATCAAGGTCAACTATGGCTACACCTTC,CASSIKVNYGYTF
TRBJ2-3,TRBV9,TRBD2,.,TGTGCCAGCAGCGTAGGTCTAGCGGGAGCGGGAGATACGCAGTATTTT,CASSVGLAGAGDTQYF
TRBJ2-2,TRBV5-1,.,.,TGCGCCAGCAGGCCAGGTTCGGGAAACACCGGGGAGCTGTTTTTT,CASRPGSGNTGELFF
TRBJ1-4,TRBV5-6,.,.,TGTGCCAGCAGCTTGCTCGACAGGTGGGGGGGAAAACTGTTTTTT,CASSLLDRWGGKLFF
TRBJ2-2,TRBV6-5,.,.,TGTGCCAGCAGTTACTCGTCGGGTCACACCGGGGAGCTGTTTTTT,CASSYSSGHTGELFF
TRBJ2-1,TRBV19,.,.,TGTGCCAGTACCTCAAGCTCCTACAATGAGCAGTTCTTC,CASTSSSYNEQFF
TRBJ2-7,TRBV6-5,TRBD1,.,TGTGCCAGCAGTATTTCAGGGGGTCAGGGGCAGTACTTC,CASSISGGQGQYF